Each of the 2 T cell receptor beta chains below was sequenced from the same sample in a study of blood T cell repertoires in COVID-19. The data were produced by immunoSEQ multiplex PCR, yet TCRdb's version contains in-frame clones alone and is incomplete. The data contain approximately 140,000 clones, 85% to 90% of them seen just once; the ten biggest clones take up 1.2%. Sequenced input: PBMCs or T cells enriched from blood (not recorded which). These receptors all stem from a woman in her 30s with acute COVID-19.

The chain couples TRBV9 to TRBJ2-3; possibly TRBD2 for D (5 bases). V dropped 0 bases and J dropped 2 bases, with 10 bases sitting between them. This CDR3 contains 15 residues. Germline CDR1 SGDLS, CDR2 YYNGEE. CDR3 in DNA: TGTGCCAGCAGCGTAGTAACGGGGTACACAGATACGCAGTATTTT. Translating it yields CASSVVTGYTDTQYF.

The chain links TRBV5-1 to TRBJ2-7; 7 positions agree with TRBD1. Germline V gives CDR1 SGHRS, CDR2 YFSETQ. The CDR3 runs to 16 residues. Losses at the gene ends were 2 bases for V and 0 bases for J; bases not matched to a gene: 8. As DNA, the CDR3 is TGCGCCAGCAGCTTTACAAGGACAGGACTCTCCTACGAGCAGTACTTC. Translation gives CASSFTRTGLSYEQYF.